Detailed here is one T cell receptor (beta chain). Its target is not known. This CDR3 is 14 amino acids long. The V and J ends lost 2 bases and 7 bases respectively, with 12 bases between them. The sample is drawn from a study of T-cell memory formation after mild COVID-19. Regarding the study as a whole: Balance between CD4 and CD8 was seen in clones contracting day 15 to 85, and a CD4+ lean was seen in later expanders.

TCRdb independently ran MiXCR on the 5' RACE reads; one entry per CDR3 protein. The sample yields fewer than 600,000 distinct CDR3 sequences, roughly a fifth seen once. Material for sequencing was PBMCs or a T cell subset sorted from them (not recorded which). The receptor comes from an adult woman who had mild COVID-19 (a few samples of this study predate the infection). Cell type and time point are not known. The chain is built from TRBV12-3 or TRBV12-4 and TRBJ2-1, with D perhaps matching TRBD1 (5 bases). This CDR3 is CASSLRGPRNEQFF. The CDR3, as DNA: TGTGCCAGCAGTTTAAGGGGTCCCCGGAATGAGCAGTTCTTC.